Listed below are T cell receptor beta chains from one sample, sequenced in a study of identical twins. MiXCR, applied by TCRdb to the 5' RACE reads, yields one record per CDR3 protein. The sample holds around 690,000 distinct CDR3 sequences, over 20% seen once. The same data also went into a second study, on T cells expressing NK-cell markers.

Material for sequencing was PBMCs. The receptors shown here come from a woman younger than 30 in good health. Each CDR3 is given with its conserved first and last residue. The D gene is left open where the match is weak. Not all rows give a size; the values are once, few, many and, for expanded clones, a class.

cdr3_aa	cdr3_nt	clone_size	cdr3_length	v_call	j_call	d_call
CASSQAGRAYGYTF	TGTGCCAGCAGCCAAGCTGGCCGCGCTTATGGCTACACCTTC	many	14	TRBV3-1	TRBJ1-2	NA
CASSPGLETDTQYF	TGTGCCAGCAGCCCGGGACTAGAAACAGATACGCAGTATTTT	NA	14	TRBV7-2	TRBJ2-3	TRBD2
CASSPGTGYPGELFF	TGTGCCAGCAGTCCCGGGACAGGGTATCCCGGGGAGCTGTTTTTT	many	15	TRBV12-3/TRBV12-4	TRBJ2-2	TRBD1
CSARPTGVAGYTF	TGCAGTGCTAGACCGACAGGGGTCGCTGGCTACACCTTC	few	13	TRBV20-1	TRBJ1-2	TRBD1
CASSQDQGSYGYTF	TGTGCCAGCAGCCAAGATCAAGGTTCTTATGGCTACACCTTC	few	14	TRBV3-1	TRBJ1-2	NA
CASSYQREGLYNEQFF	TGTGCCAGCAGTTACCAGCGGGAGGGCCTTTACAATGAGCAGTTCTTC	NA	16	TRBV11-2	TRBJ2-1	TRBD2
CASSPRGVYGYTF	TGTGCCAGCAGCCCTCGGGGGGTGTATGGCTACACCTTC	NA	13	TRBV7-8	TRBJ1-2	NA
CASSFQAGGADTQYF	TGTGCCAGCAGCTTCCAAGCGGGAGGCGCAGATACGCAGTATTTT	NA	15	TRBV7-2	TRBJ2-3	TRBD2
CASSWTSTDTQYF	TGTGCCAGCAGTTGGACTAGCACAGATACGCAGTATTTT	many	13	TRBV12-3/TRBV12-4	TRBJ2-3	NA
CSARGGGGERAHRNEQFF	TGCAGTGCTAGAGGAGGGGGCGGAGAGAGGGCCCATCGGAATGAGCAGTTCTTC	many	18	TRBV20-1	TRBJ2-1	TRBD1
CASSYIFRARSSPRDTQYF	TGTGCCAGCAGCTACATCTTCCGGGCCAGAAGTTCCCCACGGGATACGCAGTATTTT	few	19	TRBV5-6	TRBJ2-3	NA
CASSLASRHEQYF	TGTGCCAGCAGTTTGGCCTCGCGCCACGAGCAGTACTTC	few	13	TRBV6-5	TRBJ2-7	NA
CASSPGTSWADTQYF	TGCGCCAGCAGCCCAGGGACTAGCTGGGCAGATACGCAGTATTTT	few	15	TRBV4-3	TRBJ2-3	TRBD2
CSVERTGETQYF	TGCAGCGTGGAACGAACCGGAGAGACCCAGTACTTC	many	12	TRBV29-1	TRBJ2-5	NA
CASSPYRDTSYEQYF	TGTGCCAGCTCACCGTACCGGGACACATCCTACGAGCAGTACTTC	once	15	TRBV18	TRBJ2-7	NA
CASSKSEGIQYF	TGTGCCAGCAGCAAATCTGAGGGCATTCAGTACTTC	few	12	TRBV21-1	TRBJ2-4	NA
CSAVWTVRNYGYTF	TGCAGTGCTGTTTGGACCGTTAGGAACTATGGCTACACCTTC	few	14	TRBV20-1	TRBJ1-2	NA
CASSSIYTSGRSYVEQYF	TGCGCCAGCAGCTCAATTTACACTAGCGGGAGGTCCTATGTCGAGCAGTACTTC	NA	18	TRBV5-1	TRBJ2-7	TRBD2
CASNWGTRAEAFF	TGTGCCAGCAATTGGGGAACAAGGGCCGAAGCTTTCTTT	few	13	TRBV12-3/TRBV12-4	TRBJ1-1	NA
CAIRGADSPLHF	TGTGCCATCCGGGGGGCAGATTCACCCCTCCACTTT	NA	12	TRBV10-3	TRBJ1-6	NA
CASRLPGTAATYEQYF	TGTGCAAGTCGCCTCCCTGGGACAGCTGCTACCTACGAGCAGTACTTC	NA	16	TRBV12-2	TRBJ2-7	NA
CSVTGVGRTDTQYF	TGCAGCGTGACCGGGGTGGGGAGGACAGATACGCAGTATTTT	few	14	TRBV29-1	TRBJ2-3	NA
CASSYSVNEQFF	TGTGCCAGCAGTTACTCCGTCAATGAGCAGTTCTTC	NA	12	TRBV6-2/TRBV6-3	TRBJ2-1	NA
CATAAGTSGRGAQFF	TGTGCCACGGCTGCCGGGACTAGCGGGAGAGGGGCGCAGTTCTTC	NA	15	TRBV15	TRBJ2-1	TRBD2
CASSLGIFYGYTF	TGTGCCAGCAGTTTAGGCATATTCTATGGCTACACCTTC	many	13	TRBV12-3/TRBV12-4	TRBJ1-2	NA
CASRRLAGVADTQYF	TGTGCCAGCAGGCGACTAGCGGGAGTGGCAGATACGCAGTATTTT	once	15	TRBV2	TRBJ2-3	TRBD2
CASSYRHDRDRGLGYTEAFF	TGTGCCAGCAGCTACCGTCACGACCGGGACAGGGGGCTAGGGTACACTGAAGCTTTCTTT	few	20	TRBV7-8	TRBJ1-1	TRBD1
CASTGRQMAGTQYF	TGTGCCAGCACTGGGAGGCAGATGGCGGGGACCCAGTACTTC	few	14	TRBV5-6	TRBJ2-5	NA
CASSQDFAGGPGEQFF	TGCGCCAGCAGCCAAGATTTTGCGGGAGGGCCTGGTGAGCAGTTCTTC	many	16	TRBV4-3	TRBJ2-1	TRBD2
CASSLSVGSRGTGELFF	TGTGCCAGCAGCTTGTCCGTCGGGAGTCGGGGCACCGGGGAGCTGTTTTTT	NA	17	TRBV5-5	TRBJ2-2	NA
CSANSRGGTGELFF	TGCAGTGCGAACTCCAGGGGTGGCACCGGGGAGCTGTTTTTT	few	14	TRBV20-1	TRBJ2-2	NA
CSARPGANVLTF	TGCAGTGCTAGACCAGGGGCCAACGTCCTGACTTTC	many	12	TRBV20-1	TRBJ2-6	NA
CASHPHNTAGELFF	TGTGCCAGTCACCCCCATAACACAGCCGGGGAGCTGTTTTTT	NA	14	TRBV4-2	TRBJ2-2	NA
CASNLGGMNTEAFF	TGTGCCAGCAACTTAGGGGGTATGAACACTGAAGCTTTCTTT	few	14	TRBV12-3/TRBV12-4	TRBJ1-1	NA
CASVRGPNTEAFF	TGTGCCAGCGTGCGGGGGCCTAACACTGAAGCTTTCTTT	few	13	TRBV27	TRBJ1-1	NA
CASGMTGVDGYTF	TGTGCCAGCGGTATGACAGGGGTGGATGGCTACACCTTC	many	13	TRBV12-3/TRBV12-4	TRBJ1-2	TRBD1
CASSFRRGQRGYTF	TGTGCCAGCAGTTTCCGGAGGGGGCAGAGGGGCTACACCTTC	many	14	TRBV12-3/TRBV12-4	TRBJ1-2	TRBD1
CASSYRPGQGKAGANVLTF	TGTGCCAGCAGCTACCGGCCGGGACAGGGAAAGGCTGGGGCCAACGTCCTGACTTTC	few	19	TRBV7-8	TRBJ2-6	TRBD1
CASSLGPQPNEQFF	TGTGCCAGCTCTTTAGGACCCCAGCCCAATGAGCAGTTCTTC	NA	14	TRBV2	TRBJ2-1	NA
CASRKGGNEQFF	TGTGCCAGCCGAAAAGGGGGCAATGAGCAGTTCTTC	NA	12	TRBV6-5	TRBJ2-1	NA